The source of this TCR beta chain is a study of T-cell memory formation after mild COVID-19 (dated by TCRdb to the early 2020s). Describing the broader study: Most TCR sequence clusters were specific to one of the two donors. Two young, previously healthy adult volunteers, one female and one male, were included in the cohort. In a couple of donors, T-cell clones that expanded and contracted after mild COVID-19 were tracked by sequencing TCRalpha and TCRbeta repertoires over time. Results and caveats for the whole study, not just this receptor: Clones that contracted from day 15 to 85 showed balanced CD4/CD8 phenotypes, whereas a second wave of clones that expanded from day 15 to 37 leaned towards CD4+. Contracting CD4+ clones were located mainly in the CM and EM memory subsets, whereas CD8+ clones were found to be enriched in EMRA. Whether the second-wave clones peaking on day 37 were SARS-CoV-2 specific was not confirmed. The study covered only a couple of mild cases, and larger cohorts including severe cases with pre-infection samples were considered necessary. Some responding clones were found in pre-infection memory, which suggests that pre-existing cross-reactive memory T cells took part in the SARS-CoV-2 response.

Sequencing was carried out with an Illumina NovaSeq 6000. cDNA libraries for TCRalpha and TCRbeta were prepared by 5'RACE using constant-segment primers, with sample barcodes and unique molecular identifiers added. RNA was extracted from every sample with Trizol reagent. Libraries were amplified in two PCR steps, with a second sample barcode and Illumina TruSeq adapters added in the second step. Libraries were sequenced on an Illumina NovaSeq with 2 x 150 bp paired-end reads. As for the authors' bioinformatics: Demultiplexing of reads and collapsing into UMI-guided consensus sequences were performed with migec v1.2.7. Using mixcr v2.1.11, UMI consensuses were aligned to TRA and TRB V and J templates and then assembled into clonotypes. A clonotype was counted as expanded or contracted only if both edgeR and NoisET called the change significant, with noise models trained on biological replicates. For edgeR calls, the thresholds were a false discovery rate-adjusted p below 0.01 and a log2 fold-change of 1. PCA with hierarchical clustering of max-normalized trajectories of the 1000 most abundant clonotypes was used as exploratory dynamics analysis. Separately sequenced CD4+ and CD8+ repertoires were used to assign a CD4 or CD8 phenotype to each responding clone. TCRdb reprocessing: public reads trimmed at Q25 with fastp, clones called with MiXCR, in-frame beta chains kept. One record per CDR3 amino acid sequence lists the most common genes and DNA. The authors' filters were not applied to this entry. For this sample there are under 650,000 distinct CDR3 sequences; 15% to 20% appear just once. The ten largest make up around 12% of the sample.

Ficoll-Paque density gradient centrifugation was used to isolate PBMCs. To note about this clonotype: Its antigen specificity is not known. No base qualities exist here, and no much larger clone lies one base off it.

Measured from the cysteine to the phenylalanine, the CDR3 is 16 residues long. Kept here is only the CDR3 DNA, which spans 48 bases and is read in frame from base 1. From a lookup of the germline V gene, CDR1 and CDR2 are MGHRA and YSYEKL. Trimming takes 4 bases from V and 2 bases from J, and the germline ends sit 16 bases apart. Sequences were obtained from PBMCs or a T cell subset sorted from them (not recorded which). The chain joins TRBV4-1 to TRBJ2-3; the D match is possibly TRBD1 or TRBD2, with 6 bases aligned in each. This receptor was identified in an adult woman who had mild COVID-19 (a few samples of this study predate the infection). The sample titles of this study are shuffled in the database, so cell type and time point are left out; the donor was told from shared clones. The encoded CDR3 is CASSLPRGEVTDTQYF. The sequenced DNA is TGCGCCAGCAGCCTCCCAAGGGGGGAAGTCACAGATACGCAGTATTTT.